The 10 T cell receptor beta chains in this list originate from one sample, sequenced in a study of CD8 T cells in Susac syndrome (dated by TCRdb to between 2018 and 2021). The library was obtained by the immunoSEQ multiplex PCR assay. RNA was extracted using the RNeasy kit, and about 0.45 to 1 ug of the RNA was reverse transcribed with random hexamers. TCRdb reprocessed the public reads (quality trimming at Q25 with fastp, clone calling with MiXCR) and kept in-frame beta chains. Merged by CDR3 protein, the rows form single entries marked with the most common genes and DNA. The sample table contains about 200,000 distinct CDR3 sequences; only one count was recorded for roughly nine tenths of them. In total, the top ten clones hold approximately 0.13% of the sample. The specimen sequenced was CD8+ T cells from PBMCs. These receptors were taken from a human donor with multiple sclerosis.

The chain employs TRBV7-9 and TRBJ1-4; D gene unclear. The CDR3 is 15 amino acids. Germline lookup yields CDR1 SEHNR and CDR2 FQNEAQ (reference sequence). V shed 2 bases and J shed 8 bases, with 15 bases lying between them. The CDR3 is CASSLMEGNSEKLFF. CDR3 sequence (DNA): TGTGCCAGCAGCTTAATGGAAGGTAACTCCGAAAAACTGTTTTTT.

In this sample, this clonotype turned up once. V and J are TRBV28 and TRBJ2-5, with TRBD2 matching 15 bases. The trim removed 10 bases at V and 5 bases at J, leaving 8 bases unmatched. This CDR3 comprises 15 residues. Germline loops: CDR1 MDHEN, CDR2 SYDVKM. CDR3 sequence reads: CATSGLAGGRETQYF. CDR3 bases: TGTGCCACTTCGGGACTAGCGGGAGGACGGGAGACCCAGTACTTC.

This clonotype has only one observation. The chain couples TRBV12-3 or TRBV12-4 to TRBJ2-1; 8 bases are shared with TRBD2. V lost 6 bases, J lost 3 bases, and 7 bases stayed unmatched. The CDR3 contains 15 residues. The CDR3 nucleotides read TGTGCCAGCAGCGATTTAGCGGGGCACTACAATGAGCAGTTCTTC. Translated: CASSDLAGHYNEQFF.

The J gene is TRBJ2-4, the V gene TRBV13; the match to TRBD1 covers 8 bases. V shed 5 bases and J 3 bases; nucleotides not matched to a gene: 15. The CDR3 spans 18 residues. The V gene's germline CDR1 is PRHDT and CDR2 FYEKMQ (reference sequence). Here the CDR3 DNA reads TGTGCCAGCAGCGCCGACAGGGGACGGGAGTCGGGCAAAAACATTCAGTACTTC. It translates to CASSADRGRESGKNIQYF.

This rearrangement joins TRBV6-2 or TRBV6-3 to TRBJ2-3; D is possibly TRBD2 (6 bases). Between the trimmed V and J ends, which lost 7 bases and 0 bases, there was a span of 14 bases. The length of the CDR3 is 15 residues. The germline V gene encodes CDR1 MNHEY and CDR2 SVGEGT. CDR3 sequence (DNA): TGTGCCAGCACCACCCCGGGGACTAGCACAGATACGCAGTATTTT. It specifies CASTTPGTSTDTQYF.

The V call is TRBV7-9, the J call TRBJ2-4; the D gene is possibly TRBD1 (5 bases). The CDR3 loop spans 15 amino acids. Germline values: CDR1 SEHNR, CDR2 FQNEAQ (reference sequence). Between the trimmed V and J ends, which lost 1 base and 8 bases, there was a span of 15 bases. CDR3 sequence: CASSLVANLGDIQYF. CDR3 DNA: TGTGCCAGCAGCTTAGTCGCCAACCTAGGGGACATTCAGTACTTC.

The chain couples TRBV19 to TRBJ2-7; possibly TRBD1 for D (5 bases). The CDR3 length is 15 residues. Germline CDR1 reads LNHDA; CDR2 reads SQIVND (reference sequence). V was shortened by 4 bases and J by 6 bases, with 19 bases between the two germline ends. The CDR3 sequence is CASSTFHRSGSEQYF. CDR3 coding DNA: TGTGCCAGTAGTACCTTCCACAGGTCTGGTTCCGAGCAGTACTTC.

The chain recombines TRBV19 with TRBJ1-1, with D possibly being TRBD1 (5 bases). This CDR3 has 13 amino acids. V lost 8 bases to trimming and J lost 3 bases, with 13 bases between them. The V gene's germline CDR1 is LNHDA and CDR2 SQIVND (reference sequence). The CDR3 nucleotides read TGTGCCAGTTTCCAGGTGGGGGACACTGAAGCTTTCTTT. This codes for CASFQVGDTEAFF.

This sequence joins TRBV13 and TRBJ1-2; D may be TRBD1 (6 bases). The CDR3 spans 16 residues. Trimming cost V 5 bases and J 1 base, with 17 bases left between them. Germline V lookup: CDR1 PRHDT, CDR2 FYEKMQ (reference sequence). The CDR3 nucleotides are TGTGCCAGCAGCCCCACGCGACAGGAGATTAACTATGGCTACACCTTC. This sequence encodes CASSPTRQEINYGYTF.

The chain has TRBV5-1 and TRBJ2-5, with D maybe TRBD2 (5 bases). From germline, CDR1 is SGHRS and CDR2 YFSETQ. V lost 0 bases and J lost 5, with 11 bases in between. The CDR3 extends over 14 amino acids. CDR3 DNA sequence: TGCGCCAGCAGCTTGGCACTAGGAGAGGAGACCCAGTACTTC. Translation gives CASSLALGEETQYF.